This T cell receptor beta chain comes out of a study of T cells after yellow fever vaccination. Study observations and caveats: The bulk population could contribute abundant contaminating clonotypes to FACS-sorted repertoires.

For this clonotype: The antigen is not known.

CDR1 and CDR2 (germline): MNHNS, SASEGT. The CDR3 totals 11 residues. Trimming cost V 4 bases and J 12 bases, with 10 bases left between them. TCRdb passed the 5' RACE reads through MiXCR, listing each CDR3 protein once. The sample shows hundreds of thousands of distinct CDR3 sequences, approximately 19% of them seen only once. The sample in question was PBMCs, obtained before the yellow fever booster vaccination. This chain uses TRBV6-1 with TRBJ2-1; a possible D gene is TRBD2 (6 bases). The TCR comes from a man aged 18 to 29 who received the YFV17D yellow fever vaccine. The CDR3 nucleotides read TGTGCCAGCAGTGCGGGGAGGCGGCAGTTCTTC. It is translated as CASSAGRRQFF.